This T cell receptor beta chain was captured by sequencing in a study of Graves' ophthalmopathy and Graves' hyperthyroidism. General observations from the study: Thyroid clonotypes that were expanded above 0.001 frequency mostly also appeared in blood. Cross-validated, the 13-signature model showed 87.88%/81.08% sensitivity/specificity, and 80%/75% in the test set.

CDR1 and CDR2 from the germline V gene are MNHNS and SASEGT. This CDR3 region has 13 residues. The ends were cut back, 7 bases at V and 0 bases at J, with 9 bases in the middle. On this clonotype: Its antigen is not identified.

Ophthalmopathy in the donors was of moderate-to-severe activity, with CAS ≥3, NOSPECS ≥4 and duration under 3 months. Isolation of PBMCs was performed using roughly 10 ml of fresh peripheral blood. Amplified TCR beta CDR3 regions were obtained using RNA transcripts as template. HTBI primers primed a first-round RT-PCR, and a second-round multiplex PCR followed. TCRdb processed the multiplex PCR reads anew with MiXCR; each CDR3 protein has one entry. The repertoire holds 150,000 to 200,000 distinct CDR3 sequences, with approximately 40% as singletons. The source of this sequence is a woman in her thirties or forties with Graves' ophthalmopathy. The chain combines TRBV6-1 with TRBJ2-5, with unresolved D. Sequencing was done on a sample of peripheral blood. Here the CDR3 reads CASNLRYQETQYF. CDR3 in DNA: TGTGCCAGCAACTTGCGGTACCAAGAGACCCAGTACTTC.